This TCR beta chain comes out of a study of shared T cell receptors in the human thymus. The germline V gene has CDR1 MGHRA and CDR2 YSYEKL. The germline V and J ends were trimmed by 4 bases and 2 bases, with 18 bases remaining between them. The CDR3 contains 16 residues. Data came from immunoSEQ multiplex PCR; TCRdb stores just in-frame clones and leaves some out. The repertoire holds roughly 700,000 clones, with over 75% as singletons. These data are also associated with another study on human thymus T cells.

This clonotype originated in a boy younger than two with a congenital heart defect. This chain uses TRBV4-1 with TRBJ2-7, with TRBD2 as a possible D gene (7 bases). Source material: thymocytes. CDR3 in amino acids: CASSLRGGPEPYEQYF. CDR3 nucleotide sequence: TGCGCCAGCAGCCTAAGGGGGGGGCCAGAACCCTACGAGCAGTACTTC.